The T cell receptor (beta chain) described here comes from a study of T cells in localized non-small cell lung cancer. This CDR3 has 16 residues. Germline V lookup: CDR1 SGHTA, CDR2 FQGNSA. Trimming left V 1 base short and J 2 bases short, with 12 bases between. General study points: Median 57 top-100 tumor clones were shared with paired adjacent lung. Higher T cell density in the blood was associated with longer overall survival, whereas higher adjacent-lung clonality associated with shorter survival. Tumor showed lower T cell clonality than uninvolved adjacent lung, where it was highest. It remains possible that heterogeneity exists, since only one tumor region was sequenced.

The assay was immunoSEQ multiplex PCR, and TCRdb's table has in-frame clones only and misses some. Here the sample spans 30,000 or so clones, roughly 90% being singletons. In this sample, this clone turned up once. Its antigen is unidentified. This receptor was taken from a woman between 40 and 69 years old with stage III lung adenocarcinoma. The sample here was peripheral blood mononuclear cells, taken before any cancer treatment. This rearrangement joins TRBV7-2 to TRBJ1-5, with a tentative D call TRBD1 (6 bases). The CDR3 protein is CASSLGSGDRNQPQHF. As DNA, the CDR3 is TGTGCCAGCAGCTTAGGATCAGGGGACCGCAATCAGCCCCAGCATTTT.